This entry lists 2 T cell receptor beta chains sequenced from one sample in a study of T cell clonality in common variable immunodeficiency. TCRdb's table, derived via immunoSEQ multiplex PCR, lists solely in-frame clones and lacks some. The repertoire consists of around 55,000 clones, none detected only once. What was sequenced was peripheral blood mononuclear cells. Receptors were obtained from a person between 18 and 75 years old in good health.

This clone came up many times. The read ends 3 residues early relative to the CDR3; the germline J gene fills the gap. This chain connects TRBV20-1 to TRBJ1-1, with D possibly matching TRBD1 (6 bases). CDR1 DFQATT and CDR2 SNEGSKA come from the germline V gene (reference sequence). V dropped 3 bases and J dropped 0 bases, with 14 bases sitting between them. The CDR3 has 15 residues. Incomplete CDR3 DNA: TGCAGTGCTAGTGATACGGACAGACTGAACACTGAA. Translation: CSASDTDRLNTE. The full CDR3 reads CSASDTDRLNTEAFF.

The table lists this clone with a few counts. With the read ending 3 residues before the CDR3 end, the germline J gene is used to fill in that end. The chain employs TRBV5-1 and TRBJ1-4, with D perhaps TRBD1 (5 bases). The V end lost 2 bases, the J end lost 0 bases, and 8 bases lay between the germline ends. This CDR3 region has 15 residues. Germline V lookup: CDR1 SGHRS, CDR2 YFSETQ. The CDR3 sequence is CASSFAGTTNEKLFF. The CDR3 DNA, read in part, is TGCGCCAGCAGCTTCGCAGGGACAACTAATGAAAAA. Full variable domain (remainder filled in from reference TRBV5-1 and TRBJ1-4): KAGVTQTPRYLIKTRGQQVTLSCSPISGHRSVSWYQQTPGQGLQFLFEYFSETQRNKGNFPGRFSGRQFSNSRSEMNVSTLELGDSALYLCASSFAGTTNEKLFFGSGTQLSVL.